These 17 T cell receptor beta chains originate from one sample sequenced in a study of blood T cell repertoires in COVID-19. Using immunoSEQ multiplex PCR, the repertoire was profiled, and TCRdb retains in-frame clones only, with some absent. The sample has about 70,000 clones; 80% to 90% are singletons. Sequenced material: peripheral blood. The source of these receptors is a man over 45 with acute or convalescent COVID-19.

This chain uses TRBV6-5 with TRBJ2-7; weak D call: TRBD2 (6 bases). CDR1 is MNHEY and CDR2 is SVGAGI in the germline V gene. Between the trimmed V and J ends, which lost 7 bases and 2 bases, there was a span of 12 bases. CDR3 length: 13 amino acids. The CDR3 here is CASTLAITYEQYF. The CDR3 nucleotides read TGTGCCAGCACCCTAGCGATCACCTACGAGCAGTACTTC.

The chain employs TRBV11-2 and TRBJ2-1; no clear D gene. V lost 0 bases to trimming and J lost 2 bases, with 8 bases between them. The CDR3 runs to 15 residues. Germline lookup yields CDR1 SGHAT and CDR2 FQNNGV. The CDR3 region is CASSLEELTYNEQFF. In nucleotides, the CDR3 is TGTGCCAGCAGCTTAGAGGAGCTTACCTACAATGAGCAGTTCTTC.

This chain links TRBV4-3 with TRBJ2-6, with D possibly matching TRBD1 (5 bases). Germline lookup yields CDR1 LGHNA and CDR2 YSLEER. This CDR3 spans 17 amino acids. V lost 0 bases, J lost 0 bases, and 9 bases lay in between. CDR3 DNA sequence: TGCGCCAGCAGCCAAGATCAGGGAACCTCTGGGGCCAACGTCCTGACTTTC. Its protein product is CASSQDQGTSGANVLTF.

V usage is TRBV5-6 and J usage is TRBJ1-6; D possibly corresponds to TRBD1 (5 bases). Germline V gives CDR1 SGHDT, CDR2 YYEEEE. The CDR3 covers 14 residues. V was shortened by 4 bases and J by 6 bases, with 11 bases between the two germline ends. The CDR3 sequence is CASSQVRGNSPLHF. The CDR3 coding sequence is TGTGCCAGCAGCCAAGTTAGGGGTAATTCACCCCTCCACTTT.

The V and J genes are TRBV28 and TRBJ1-2, with TRBD1 matching 8 bases. V shed 4 bases and J 1 base; nucleotides not matched to a gene: 14. The germline CDR1 and CDR2 sequences are MDHEN and SYDVKM. CDR3 length: 18 amino acids. CDR3 sequence (DNA): TGTGCCAGCAGTTCCCTAAGAGACAGGGGCGATGGTAACTATGGCTACACCTTC. Translated: CASSSLRDRGDGNYGYTF.

The genes are TRBV30 and TRBJ2-7; possibly TRBD1 for D (5 bases). CDR1 and CDR2 (germline): GTSNPN, SVGIG (reference sequence). The CDR3 length is 12 residues. V shed 2 bases and J shed 7 bases, with 12 bases lying between them. The DNA for the CDR3 is TGTGCCTGGAGTACCAGACAGTGGGAGCAGTACTTC. Amino acids: CAWSTRQWEQYF.

CDR3 nucleotides: TGTGCCAGCTCACGAGAATATCTAGTGAACACTGAAGCTTTCTTT. Amino acids: CASSREYLVNTEAFF. V usage is TRBV18 and J usage is TRBJ1-1; D is unclear. CDR3 length: 15 residues. Germline values: CDR1 KGHSH, CDR2 LQKENI. V was pared by 4 bases and J by 0 bases, with 12 bases between.

V usage is TRBV11-2 and J usage is TRBJ2-3; a possible D gene is TRBD1 (6 bases). The V and J ends lost 6 bases and 6 bases respectively, with 19 bases between them. The germline gives CDR1 SGHAT, CDR2 FQNNGV. CDR3 length equals 15 residues. The DNA for the CDR3 is TGTGCCAGCAGTTTTTCTAAAACAGGGTTGGATACGCAGTATTTT. Protein sequence: CASSFSKTGLDTQYF.

The chain employs TRBV18 and TRBJ2-1, with 10 bases matching TRBD2. The V gene's germline CDR1 is KGHSH and CDR2 LQKENI. The CDR3 is 20 amino acids. Trimming cost V 6 bases and J 5 bases; bases outside gene matches: 22. The CDR3 DNA sequence: TGTGCCAGCTCCCTAGTGAGGACTAGCGGAAACCCGGGAGGCCACAATGAGCAGTTCTTC. Translated: CASSLVRTSGNPGGHNEQFF.

This chain links TRBV19 with TRBJ2-1; 14 nucleotides agree with TRBD2. This CDR3 has 16 residues. V lost 5 bases and J lost 7; bases outside the gene matches: 7. Germline assignment: CDR1 LNHDA and CDR2 SQIVND (reference sequence). CDR3 amino acids: CASSPGLAGVRNEQFF. The CDR3 bases are TGTGCCAGTAGTCCGGGACTAGCGGGAGTTAGGAATGAGCAGTTCTTC.

J is TRBJ1-5 and V is TRBV24-1; 8 positions agree with TRBD1. V was pared by 3 bases and J by 6 bases, with 3 bases of the junction left unmatched. The CDR3 runs to 14 residues. Germline V lookup: CDR1 KGHDR, CDR2 SFDVKD. This CDR3 reads CATSDPGGTQPQHF. In DNA, the CDR3 is TGTGCCACCAGTGATCCAGGGGGCACTCAGCCCCAGCATTTT.

V usage is TRBV4-2 and J usage is TRBJ2-2; the D gene is possibly TRBD2 (6 bases). CDR3 size: 16 residues. Germline V gene data show CDR1 as LGHNA and CDR2 as YNFKEQ. The V end lost 4 bases, the J end lost 0 bases, and 12 bases lay between the germline ends. CDR3 sequence (DNA): TGTGCCAGCAGCCCAACCGGGACTGCGAACACCGGGGAGCTGTTTTTT. This codes for CASSPTGTANTGELFF.

This clone was found once. The chain uses TRBV30 and TRBJ2-7; D not certain. Germline lookup yields CDR1 GTSNPN and CDR2 SVGIG (reference sequence). The CDR3 sequence is 12 residues long. With 5 bases removed from V and 7 bases from J, the gap between germline ends came to 15 bases. The chain's CDR3 is CAWASGAAEQYV. The CDR3 bases are TGTGCCTGGGCAAGTGGAGCTGCTGAGCAGTACGTC.

The V gene is TRBV28, the J gene TRBJ1-2; 7 nucleotides align to TRBD1. The CDR3 extends over 15 amino acids. Germline values: CDR1 MDHEN, CDR2 SYDVKM. V shed 6 bases, J shed 1 base, and the junction held 8 bases outside the gene matches. The CDR3 DNA sequence: TGTGCCAGCAGACCCCCAGGGGGTGATAACTATGGCTACACCTTC. Protein: CASRPPGGDNYGYTF.

This chain uses TRBV29-1 with TRBJ1-1, with D perhaps matching TRBD1 (6 bases). CDR3 length equals 12 residues. V was cut by 7 bases and J by 11 bases, with 20 bases left in between. Germline V gene lookup returns CDR1 SQVTM and CDR2 ANQGSEA. This CDR3 reads CSAEQGSMGAFF. The CDR3 nucleotides read TGCAGCGCGGAACAGGGCTCCATGGGCGCTTTCTTT.

V usage is TRBV19 and J usage is TRBJ1-4; tentatively, D is TRBD1 (5 bases). The germline V gene has CDR1 LNHDA and CDR2 SQIVND (reference sequence). The CDR3 is 14 residues long. The ends were cut back, 4 bases at V and 8 bases at J, with 14 bases in the middle. This chain's CDR3 is CASSTRAPQEKLFF. The CDR3 DNA sequence: TGTGCCAGTAGTACCAGGGCTCCTCAAGAAAAACTGTTTTTT.

This clone turned up a few times. The chain carries TRBV25-1 and TRBJ1-2; 7 positions agree with TRBD1. Germline CDR1 and CDR2: MGHDK and SYGVNS. There are 16 residues in the CDR3. Trimming removed 3 bases from V and 0 bases from J; junction bases left unmatched: 7. The DNA of the CDR3 is TGTGCCAGCAGTGACCCCGGACAGGAGGCTAACTATGGCTACACCTTC. Encoded protein: CASSDPGQEANYGYTF.